The source of this TCR beta chain is a study of T cells in Graves' hyperthyroidism and ophthalmopathy. In its sample, this clonotype was seen many times. What it binds is not known. Study-wide results and caveats: The authors' 13 V-J model separated ophthalmopathy from stable hyperthyroidism. Also found in blood were most expanded thyroid clonotypes above 0.001.

TCR beta CDR3 regions were amplified from RNA. The TCR CDR3 was amplified in a first-round RT-PCR using the HTBI primer set. A single record per CDR3 protein comes from TCRdb applying MiXCR to the multiplex PCR reads. The sample lists about 380,000 distinct CDR3 sequences, less than 20% seen once, with 40% to 45% in the top ten. Trimming shortened V by 3 bases and J by 7 bases, and 15 bases separated the two germline ends. The CDR3 covers 14 residues. From germline, CDR1 is MNHEY and CDR2 SMNVEV (reference sequence). The sequence was obtained from a man between 18 and 29 years old with Graves' ophthalmopathy. The sequenced material came from blood. This chain links TRBV27 with TRBJ1-2; a weak D match, TRBD1 (5 bases). CDR3 sequence: CASSFGRVESGYTF. The CDR3, as DNA: TGTGCCAGCAGTTTCGGCAGGGTCGAGAGTGGCTACACCTTC.